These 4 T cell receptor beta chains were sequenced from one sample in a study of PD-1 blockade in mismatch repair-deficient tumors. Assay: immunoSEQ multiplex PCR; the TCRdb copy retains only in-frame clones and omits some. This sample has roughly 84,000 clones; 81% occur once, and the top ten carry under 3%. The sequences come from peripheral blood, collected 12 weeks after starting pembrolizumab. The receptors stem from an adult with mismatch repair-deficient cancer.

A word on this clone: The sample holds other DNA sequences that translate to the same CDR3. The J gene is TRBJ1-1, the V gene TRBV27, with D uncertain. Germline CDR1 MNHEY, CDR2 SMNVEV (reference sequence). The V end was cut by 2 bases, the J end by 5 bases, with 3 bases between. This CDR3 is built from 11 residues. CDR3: CASSLGTEAFF. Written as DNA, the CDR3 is TGTGCCAGCAGTTTAGGAACTGAAGCTTTCTTT.

CDR3 DNA: TGTGCCAGCAGCTTATTAGACAGGGCGGCCGGGGAGCTGTTTTTT. It encodes CASSLLDRAAGELFF. The genes are TRBV11-3 and TRBJ2-2, with 7 bases aligning to TRBD1. The CDR3 spans 15 residues. Trimming took 2 bases from V and 6 from J; bases not matched to a gene: 6. The germline V gene encodes CDR1 SGHNT and CDR2 YENEEA. Full variable domain (outside the CDR3, taken from reference TRBV11-3 and TRBJ2-2): EAGVVQSPRYKIIEKKQPVAFWCNPISGHNTLYWYLQNLGQGPELLIRYENEEAVDDSQLPKDRFSAERLKGVDSTLKIQPAELGDSAVYLCASSLLDRAAGELFFGEGSRLTVL.

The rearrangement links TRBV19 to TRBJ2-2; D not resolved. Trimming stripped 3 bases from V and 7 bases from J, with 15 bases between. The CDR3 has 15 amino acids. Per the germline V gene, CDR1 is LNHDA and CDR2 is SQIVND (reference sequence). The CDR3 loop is CASSMTAKVGGELFF. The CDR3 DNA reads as TGTGCCAGTAGTATGACGGCCAAAGTCGGCGGGGAGCTGTTTTTT.

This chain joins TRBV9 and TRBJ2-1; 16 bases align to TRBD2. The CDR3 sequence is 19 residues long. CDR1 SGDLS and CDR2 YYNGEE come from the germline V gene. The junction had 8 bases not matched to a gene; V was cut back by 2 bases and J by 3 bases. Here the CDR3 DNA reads TGTGCCAGCAGCGTTACCGGGACTAGCGGGAGGGCCGACTACAATGAGCAGTTCTTC. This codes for CASSVTGTSGRADYNEQFF.